This T cell receptor (beta chain) appears in the sequencing data of a study of CD8+CD57+ T cells in acquired aplastic anemia. TCR beta VDJ and CDR3 were profiled, and genomic DNA was the template. TCRdb processed the reads anew with MiXCR; each CDR3 protein has one entry. Of around 200,000 distinct CDR3 sequences in the sample, 50% to 55% were seen once. Unmatched junction bases numbered 7, after V lost 4 bases and J lost 7 bases. Germline-derived CDR1 and CDR2 are LNHDA and SQIVND (reference sequence). The CDR3 consists of 14 residues. The material sequenced was sorted CD4+, CD8+, or CD8+CD57+ T cells (not recorded which) from PBMCs. This clonotype originated in a human donor in good health, serving as a control. The chain has TRBV19 and TRBJ2-4; 7 bases map to TRBD1. CDR3 DNA sequence: TGTGCCAGTAGTAAACAGGGGATTGAGAACATTCAGTACTTC. Translation gives CASSKQGIENIQYF.